These 15 T cell receptor beta chains originate from one sample sequenced in a study of CD8 T cells in ankylosing spondylitis. TCRdb reprocessed the 5' RACE reads via MiXCR and lists one record per CDR3 protein. In the table there are 150,000 to 200,000 distinct CDR3 sequences, about 18% of which are singletons. Sequencing used blood, either unsorted or a sorted T cell fraction (not recorded which). Source of these receptors: a male donor with ankylosing spondylitis or in good health (not recorded which).

This clonotype was picked up a small number of times. The chain uses TRBV7-2 and TRBJ2-7; 10 bases align to TRBD1. The CDR3 covers 14 residues. Germline trimming cut 6 bases from V and 7 bases from J; bases unmatched to any gene: 9. Germline V gene data show CDR1 as SGHTA and CDR2 as FQGNSA. The CDR3 sequence is CASRGQGSTGEQYF. CDR3 sequence (DNA): TGTGCCAGCAGGGGACAGGGGAGTACGGGGGAGCAGTACTTC.

V and J are TRBV28 and TRBJ2-6; 7 bases agree with TRBD2. After removal of 8 bases from V and 1 base from J, the junction contained 11 bases not matched to a gene. Germline V lookup: CDR1 MDHEN, CDR2 SYDVKM. This CDR3 is 17 amino acids long. CDR3 sequence: CASGRGRATSGANVLTF. The DNA of the CDR3 is TGTGCCAGCGGGAGGGGCAGAGCTACTTCTGGGGCCAACGTCCTGACTTTC.

Many counts were recorded for this clonotype. The chain combines TRBV29-1 with TRBJ1-2; TRBD1 aligns across 12 bases. This CDR3 spans 16 amino acids. The trim removed 1 base at V and 3 bases at J, leaving 6 bases unmatched. In germline, CDR1 is SQVTM, CDR2 ANQGSEA. CDR3 in DNA: TGCAGCGTTGAAGTGGGGACAGGGGGCCCTTACTATGGCTACACCTTC. It is translated as CSVEVGTGGPYYGYTF.

J is TRBJ2-2 and V is TRBV11-2; 9 nucleotides match TRBD2. This CDR3 region has 18 residues. Germline assignment: CDR1 SGHAT and CDR2 FQNNGV. V dropped 2 bases and J dropped 3; count of bases not matched to a gene: 10. CDR3 nucleotide sequence: TGTGCCAGCAGCTTATTAGCCGGGACTAGCAGATACACCGGGGAGCTGTTTTTT. Its protein product is CASSLLAGTSRYTGELFF.

This clonotype was seen repeatedly, ten times or more. This sequence joins TRBV5-1 and TRBJ2-1; TRBD2 is a possible D gene (6 bases). With 4 bases removed from V and 2 bases from J, the gap between germline ends came to 10 bases. The germline CDR1 and CDR2 sequences are SGHRS and YFSETQ. This CDR3 contains 14 residues. For the CDR3, the DNA is TGCGCCAGCAGCATTCCGGGAGCCTACAATGAGCAGTTCTTC. This translates into CASSIPGAYNEQFF. Filled out from reference TRBV5-1 and TRBJ2-1, the complete variable domain reads KAGVTQTPRYLIKTRGQQVTLSCSPISGHRSVSWYQQTPGQGLQFLFEYFSETQRNKGNFPGRFSGRQFSNSRSEMNVSTLELGDSALYLCASSIPGAYNEQFFGPGTRLTVL.

For the CDR3, the DNA is TGTGCCAGCGGCCGGACTGCGGCGGAAAAACTGTTTTTT. The encoded protein is CASGRTAAEKLFF. The rearrangement joins TRBV9 to TRBJ1-4; D ambiguous. CDR3 length: 13 amino acids. The germline V and J ends were trimmed by 7 bases and 8 bases, with 15 bases remaining between them. Germline CDR1 is SGDLS and CDR2 is YYNGEE.

The V gene is TRBV7-2, the J gene TRBJ2-2; no clear D gene. The V gene lost 2 bases and the J gene lost 14 bases, with 12 bases spanning the gap. Looked up from germline, CDR1 is SGHTA and CDR2 is FQGNSA. This CDR3 is built from 12 residues. CDR3 nucleotide sequence: TGTGCCAGCAGCTTACAGGTCCCGCTCCTGTTTTTT. Translation gives CASSLQVPLLFF.

This clonotype has just a few counts. The gene calls are TRBV7-3 and TRBJ2-5, with 12 bases fitting TRBD2. With V trimmed by 5 bases and J by 5 bases, 6 bases remained unmatched. Germline V gene sequence: CDR1 SGHTA, CDR2 FQGTGA. CDR3 size: 15 residues. The CDR3 sequence: CASSMTSGRAETQYF. The CDR3 DNA sequence: TGTGCCAGCAGCATGACTAGCGGGAGAGCGGAGACCCAGTACTTC.

The chain has TRBV9 and TRBJ1-3, with a possible D match to TRBD1 (5 bases). Germline CDR1 reads SGDLS; CDR2 reads YYNGEE. The V and J ends lost 0 bases and 4 bases respectively, with 11 bases between them. This CDR3 spans 15 amino acids. DNA of the CDR3: TGTGCCAGCAGCGTAGATGGGACGGCCGGAAACACCATATATTTT. This gives the protein CASSVDGTAGNTIYF.

This clonotype was detected ten times or more. V and J are TRBV5-1 and TRBJ2-2, with 9 positions matching TRBD2. Germline-derived CDR1 and CDR2 are SGHRS and YFSETQ. The CDR3 extends over 15 amino acids. Unmatched junction bases numbered 3, after V lost 1 base and J lost 5 bases. The CDR3 spells CASSLWLAGTGELFF. CDR3 coding DNA: TGCGCCAGCAGCTTGTGGCTAGCGGGGACCGGGGAGCTGTTTTTT. Full variable domain (rest looked up from reference TRBV5-1 and TRBJ2-2): KAGVTQTPRYLIKTRGQQVTLSCSPISGHRSVSWYQQTPGQGLQFLFEYFSETQRNKGNFPGRFSGRQFSNSRSEMNVSTLELGDSALYLCASSLWLAGTGELFFGEGSRLTVL.

The rearrangement joins TRBV29-1 to TRBJ1-2, with 7 bases lining up with TRBD1. The junction had 4 bases not matched to a gene; V was cut back by 6 bases and J by 0 bases. CDR1 is SQVTM, CDR2 ANQGSEA, per germline. The CDR3 runs 13 residues. The CDR3 protein is CSVTGEANYGYTF. CDR3 DNA sequence: TGCAGCGTCACAGGGGAAGCTAACTATGGCTACACCTTC.

The chain combines TRBV12-3 or TRBV12-4 with TRBJ2-5; no reliable D call. This CDR3 comprises 12 residues. Deletions cut 6 bases from V and 5 bases from J, with 10 bases between. The CDR3 sequence is CASSSRRETQYF. The CDR3 nucleotides are TGTGCCAGCAGCTCCCGCCGGGAGACCCAGTACTTC.

This clonotype came up many times. The V and J genes are TRBV5-1 and TRBJ2-3; D gene uncertain. V was pared by 4 bases and J by 3 bases, with 9 bases between. Germline V gene data show CDR1 as SGHRS and CDR2 as YFSETQ. The CDR3 sequence is 13 residues long. CDR3 nucleotides: TGCGCCAGCAGCGACGACGGAACAGATACGCAGTATTTT. Residues: CASSDDGTDTQYF.

This clonotype was seen just once. This rearrangement joins TRBV7-6 to TRBJ2-2; no clear D gene. This CDR3 has 15 residues. CDR1 is SGHVS, CDR2 FNYEAQ, per germline. V dropped 1 base and J dropped 2 bases, with 8 bases sitting between them. The CDR3 region is CASSLVTENTGELFF. The CDR3 DNA is TGTGCCAGCAGCTTAGTCACAGAAAACACCGGGGAGCTGTTTTTT. Drawing the rest from reference TRBV7-6 and TRBJ2-2, the complete variable domain is GAGVSQSPRYKVTKRGQDVALRCDPISGHVSLYWYRQALGQGPEFLTYFNYEAQQDKSGLPNDRFSAERPEGSISTLTIQRTEQRDSAMYRCASSLVTENTGELFFGEGSRLTVL.

This clonotype was detected many times. The chain combines TRBV20-1 with TRBJ1-1; D gene unclear. Per germline, CDR1 DFQATT and CDR2 SNEGSKA (reference sequence). The CDR3 totals 11 residues. V shed 6 bases and J shed 6 bases, with 11 bases lying between them. CDR3 in DNA: TGCAGTGCCATTGACGTGCCTGAAGCTTTCTTT. This codes for CSAIDVPEAFF.